The next 17 T cell receptor beta chains were all read from a single sample in a study of cytomegalovirus exposure and HLA in healthy donors. A multiplex PCR was run with 60 Vbeta primers and 13 Jbeta primers. The assay was immunoSEQ multiplex PCR, and TCRdb's table has in-frame clones only and misses some. Of about 210,000 clones listed, around 80% were seen once; the top ten hold around 6%. Sequencing used PBMCs. The source is a man aged 40-49 years in good health and CMV-seropositive.

This rearrangement joins TRBV5-1 to TRBJ2-5; D might be TRBD1 (5 bases). V gave up 4 bases and J gave up 10 bases, with 14 bases separating them. This CDR3 region has 12 residues. From germline, CDR1 is SGHRS and CDR2 YFSETQ. CDR3 sequence reads: CASSAPKGDQYF. The CDR3 DNA reads as TGCGCCAGCAGCGCTCCAAAAGGGGACCAGTACTTC.

The CDR3 loop reads CASSQLGQRAEQYV. The CDR3 nucleotides read TGTGCCAGCAGTCAACTGGGACAGCGAGCCGAGCAGTACGTC. The chain links TRBV6-6 to TRBJ2-7; 7 nucleotides line up with TRBD1. The V and J ends lost 5 bases and 6 bases, in that order; junction bases with no gene match: 10. This CDR3 is built from 14 residues. CDR1 is MNHNY, CDR2 SVGAGI, per germline (reference sequence).

J is TRBJ2-5 and V is TRBV27; D might be TRBD2 (5 bases). This CDR3 is built from 14 residues. Per germline, CDR1 MNHEY and CDR2 SMNVEV (reference sequence). The V end was cut by 1 base, the J end by 4 bases, with 10 bases between. The CDR3 DNA reads TGTGCCAGCAGTTTATTCCCCAGCGGAGAGACCCAGTACTTC. Amino acid sequence: CASSLFPSGETQYF.

V gene TRBV10-2 combines with J gene TRBJ1-2; no firm D call. Trimming shortened V by 3 bases and J by 3 bases, and 8 bases separated the two germline ends. The CDR3 is made up of 13 amino acids. Germline loops: CDR1 WSHSY, CDR2 SAAADI. The CDR3 DNA reads as TGCGCCAGCAGTGACGCGGCCCACTATGGCTACACCTTC. Amino acids: CASSDAAHYGYTF.

The rearrangement uses TRBV29-1 and TRBJ2-3; a possible D gene is TRBD2 (5 bases). V was trimmed by 6 bases and J by 0 bases, leaving 10 bases between them. The CDR3 extends over 13 amino acids. Germline V gene sequence: CDR1 SQVTM, CDR2 ANQGSEA. DNA for the CDR3: TGCAGCGTCCTAGCAACTAGCACAGATACGCAGTATTTT. As protein: CSVLATSTDTQYF.

The chain recombines TRBV27 with TRBJ2-7; tentatively, D is TRBD1 (5 bases). Germline assignment: CDR1 MNHEY and CDR2 SMNVEV (reference sequence). The CDR3 extends over 12 amino acids. The V end was cut by 8 bases, the J end by 6 bases, with 14 bases between. The CDR3 DNA reads as TGTGCCAGCTCACAAACAGGTGGCGAGCAGTACGTC. This encodes CASSQTGGEQYV.

The chain links TRBV6-6 to TRBJ2-5, with 9 bases that match TRBD1. Trimming at V came to 6 bases and at J to 0 bases, leaving 2 bases not matched to a gene. Germline V gene lookup returns CDR1 MNHNY and CDR2 SVGAGI (reference sequence). The CDR3 totals 14 residues. CDR3 coding DNA: TGTGCCAGCAGCAGGGACAGGGACCAAGAGACCCAGTACTTC. Translating gives CASSRDRDQETQYF.

The chain employs TRBV2 and TRBJ1-1; 12 bases agree with TRBD1. Germline CDR1 and CDR2: SNHLY and FYNNEI. The ends lost 2 bases at V and 3 bases at J; junction bases unmatched: 4. The CDR3 length is 16 residues. CDR3 nucleotide sequence: TGTGCCAGCAGTGAAAGTGGGACAGGGGGCTACACTGAAGCTTTCTTT. Amino acid sequence: CASSESGTGGYTEAFF.

This clone was picked up a small number of times. Written as DNA, the CDR3 is TGCGCCAGCAGCTTGGCCCCGGGACTAGCGGGAGGCCTCACGGGGGCAGATACGCAGTATTTT. This translates into CASSLAPGLAGGLTGADTQYF. V and J are TRBV5-1 and TRBJ2-3; the match to TRBD2 covers 15 bases. The CDR3 spans 21 residues. V gave up 0 bases and J gave up 4 bases; unmatched junction bases: 15. Germline V lookup: CDR1 SGHRS, CDR2 YFSETQ.

This clone was seen at least ten times. This chain links TRBV7-9 with TRBJ1-1; 10 nucleotides agree with TRBD1. The CDR3 is 16 amino acids. Germline-derived CDR1 and CDR2 are SEHNR and FQNEAQ (reference sequence). V lost 1 base and J lost 5; bases outside the gene matches: 7. Here the CDR3 DNA reads TGTGCCAGCAGCTTAGTGACAGGGGGCGTGAGGACTGAAGCTTTCTTT. It is translated as CASSLVTGGVRTEAFF.

Only one count was recorded for this clone. The rearrangement joins TRBV5-1 to TRBJ2-1; possibly TRBD2 for D (6 bases). V lost 2 bases, J lost 4 bases, and 19 bases lay in between. CDR1 is SGHRS and CDR2 is YFSETQ in the germline V gene. CDR3 length: 17 residues. The CDR3 loop is CASSFSGGAGSYNEQFF. CDR3 bases: TGCGCCAGCAGCTTCTCTGGAGGGGCGGGATCGTACAATGAGCAGTTCTTC.

V gene TRBV19 combines with J gene TRBJ1-1; unclear D gene. Deletions cut 7 bases from V and 0 bases from J, with 12 bases between. Per the germline V gene, CDR1 is LNHDA and CDR2 is SQIVND (reference sequence). The CDR3 extends over 14 amino acids. In DNA, the CDR3 is TGTGCCAGTACCCCCGGGTCCATGAACACTGAAGCTTTCTTT. This sequence encodes CASTPGSMNTEAFF.

The genes are TRBV9 and TRBJ2-3; 7 bases line up with TRBD2. The germline CDR1 and CDR2 sequences are SGDLS and YYNGEE. The CDR3 contains 13 residues. Trimming removed 7 bases from V and 1 base from J; junction bases left unmatched: 3. This CDR3 is CASAAGGTDTQYF. The CDR3 bases are TGTGCCAGCGCGGCGGGAGGCACAGATACGCAGTATTTT. The entire variable domain, with the rest obtained from reference TRBV9 and TRBJ2-3, is as follows: DSGVTQTPKHLITATGQRVTLRCSPRSGDLSVYWYQQSLDQGLQFLIQYYNGEERAKGNILERFSAQQFPDLHSELNLSSLELGDSALYFCASAAGGTDTQYFGPGTRLTVL.

This rearrangement joins TRBV7-3 to TRBJ1-1; 9 nucleotides line up with TRBD1. V trimming: 5 bases; J trimming: 1 base; junction bases outside the gene matches: 5. This CDR3 spans 15 amino acids. Germline V gene sequence: CDR1 SGHTA, CDR2 FQGTGA. The CDR3: CASSRTGERNTEAFF. The CDR3 coding sequence is TGTGCCAGCAGCCGGACAGGGGAGAGGAACACTGAAGCTTTCTTT.

This rearrangement joins TRBV18 to TRBJ2-7; 8 bases map to TRBD2. The V gene's germline CDR1 is KGHSH and CDR2 LQKENI. J lost 4 bases, V lost 3 bases, and 5 bases had no gene match. This CDR3 region has 14 residues. In DNA form, the CDR3 reads TGTGCCAGCTCACCTGGGAGCGGGAGTTACGAGCAGTACGTC. Translation: CASSPGSGSYEQYV.

The chain uses TRBV2 and TRBJ2-3; 13 positions match TRBD2. The CDR3 totals 14 residues. J gave up 6 bases and V 7 bases, and 4 bases lay outside the gene matches. CDR1 is SNHLY, CDR2 FYNNEI, per germline. DNA for the CDR3: TGTGCCAGCAAGTTGACTAGCGGGAGGGATACGCAGTATTTT. Its protein is CASKLTSGRDTQYF.

About this clone: A junction end diverges from the germline sequence, so it may reflect a read error. Other DNA variants within this sample encode the same CDR3. The rearrangement uses TRBV18 and TRBJ1-2; D unresolved. The CDR3 runs to 15 residues. CDR1 and CDR2 (germline): KGHSH, LQKENI. CDR3 sequence reads: CASSSDGRENYGYTF. The DNA for the CDR3 is TGTGCTAGCTCATCGGACGGGAGGGAGAACTATGGCTACACCTTC. The variable domain in full, with the rest retrieved from reference TRBV18 and TRBJ1-2, is NAGVMQNPRHLVRRRGQEARLRCSPMKGHSHVYWYRQLPEEGLKFMVYLQKENIIDESGMPKERFSAEFPKEGPSILRIQQVVRGDSAAYFCASSSDGRENYGYTFGSGTRLTVV.